A selection of T cell receptor beta chains follows, all from one sample in a study of blood T cells in healthy people across ages. TCRdb recomputed calls from the 5' RACE reads with MiXCR, one row per CDR3 protein. The sample has hundreds of thousands of distinct CDR3 sequences, over 45% seen once; the top ten hold approximately 32%. Sequenced input: blood. Receptors were obtained from a woman aged 55-70 years in good health. Both conserved end residues are part of each CDR3. The D gene is left open where the match is weak. Part of the rows lack a size; the others show once, few, many or a class for expanded clones.

J gene,D gene,V gene,clone size,CDR3 protein,CDR3 DNA
TRBJ2-7,TRBD1,TRBV28,-,CASRGTGAEQYF,TGTGCCAGCAGGGGGACAGGTGCCGAGCAGTACTTC
TRBJ2-5,-,TRBV6-5,-,CASSYPGTRGTQYF,TGTGCCAGCAGTTATCCCGGGACTCGGGGGACCCAGTACTTC
TRBJ2-3,-,TRBV29-1,many,CSVTGPADTQYF,TGCAGCGTTACCGGACCCGCAGATACGCAGTATTTT
TRBJ2-7,-,TRBV29-1,-,CSVGVNSYEQYF,TGCAGCGTTGGGGTAAACTCCTACGAGCAGTACTTC
TRBJ1-2,-,TRBV5-1,few,CASSPRGVYGYTF,TGCGCCAGCAGCCCAAGGGGGGTATATGGCTACACCTTC
TRBJ2-5,-,TRBV10-3,many,CAISEWIYNEQYF,TGTGCCATCAGTGAGTGGATATACAATGAGCAGTACTTC
TRBJ2-5,-,TRBV4-3,-,CASSQDGRYNEQYF,TGCGCCAGCAGCCAAGATGGTCGGTACAATGAGCAGTACTTC
TRBJ2-7,TRBD2,TRBV5-1,many,CASSLGGTSSHEQYF,TGCGCCAGCAGCTTGGGCGGGACTAGTTCCCACGAGCAGTACTTC
TRBJ2-1,-,TRBV15,few,CATSRDPRTSYNEQFF,TGTGCCACCAGCAGAGATCCCAGAACCTCCTACAATGAGCAGTTCTTC
TRBJ2-5,-,TRBV5-5,-,CASSLWTEETQYF,TGTGCCAGCAGCTTGTGGACTGAAGAGACCCAGTACTTC
TRBJ2-1,-,TRBV20-1,-,CSAGGTASQVDNEQFF,TGCAGTGCTGGAGGGACGGCATCCCAGGTGGACAATGAGCAGTTCTTC
TRBJ2-3,-,TRBV7-3,-,CASSFGGSTGTQYF,TGTGCCAGCAGCTTCGGGGGAAGCACAGGTACGCAGTATTTT
TRBJ1-1,-,TRBV27,-,CASSLGKGTEAFF,TGTGCCAGCAGTTTAGGTAAAGGCACTGAAGCTTTCTTT
TRBJ2-1,-,TRBV4-3,-,CASSQEKDREQFF,TGCGCCAGCAGCCAAGAGAAGGATAGGGAGCAGTTCTTC
TRBJ2-4,TRBD1,TRBV27,-,CASSSLDRAKNIQYF,TGTGCCAGCAGTTCGCTGGACAGGGCCAAAAACATTCAGTACTTC
TRBJ2-3,-,TRBV5-6,-,CASSPRVADTQYF,TGTGCCAGCAGCCCCCGGGTGGCAGATACGCAGTATTTT
TRBJ2-7,TRBD1,TRBV7-9,-,CASMLYSGGADNEQYF,TGTGCCAGCATGTTGTATTCAGGGGGCGCGGACAATGAGCAGTACTTC
TRBJ2-6,-,TRBV29-1,-,CSVGSPDSGANVLTF,TGCAGCGTTGGGAGTCCGGACTCTGGGGCCAACGTCCTGACTTTC
TRBJ1-6,-,TRBV7-3,-,CASSSDTNNSPLHF,TGTGCCAGCAGCTCGGACACAAATAATTCACCCCTCCACTTT
TRBJ1-5,-,TRBV12-3/TRBV12-4,-,CASSFGGFDNQPQHF,TGTGCCAGCAGTTTTGGGGGCTTCGACAATCAGCCCCAGCATTTT
TRBJ2-7,TRBD1,TRBV7-6,few,CASSTTGVEQYF,TGTGCCAGCAGCACCACAGGGGTCGAGCAGTACTTC
TRBJ2-7,-,TRBV20-1,few,CSAIPSGSRGNEQYF,TGCAGTGCTATCCCCAGCGGGAGCAGGGGGAATGAGCAGTACTTC
TRBJ2-7,TRBD2,TRBV6-2/TRBV6-3,-,CACQLAGKPYEQYF,TGTGCCTGCCAACTAGCGGGAAAACCCTACGAGCAGTACTTC
TRBJ2-7,TRBD2,TRBV2,-,CASTWREGSYEQYF,TGTGCCAGCACTTGGCGGGAGGGCTCCTACGAGCAGTACTTC
TRBJ1-1,-,TRBV28,-,CASLTPLLEAFF,TGTGCCAGCCTGACGCCACTCCTTGAAGCTTTCTTT
TRBJ1-1,-,TRBV6-2/TRBV6-3,-,CASTPEGSSLLEAFF,TGTGCCAGCACCCCAGAGGGCAGCTCGCTATTAGAAGCTTTCTTT
TRBJ2-1,TRBD2,TRBV27,many,CASSLLASGNSYNEQFF,TGTGCCAGCAGTTTACTGGCTAGCGGGAACTCCTACAATGAGCAGTTCTTC
TRBJ2-1,-,TRBV5-1,few,CASSPAVYNEQFF,TGCGCCAGCAGCCCGGCGGTCTACAATGAGCAGTTCTTC
TRBJ2-4,TRBD2,TRBV7-2,few,CASSPGLAGGNIQYF,TGTGCCAGCAGCCCAGGACTAGCGGGAGGAAACATTCAGTACTTC
TRBJ2-4,TRBD1,TRBV16,once,CASSRAGTGSRKQYF,TGTGCCAGCAGCCGGGCCGGGACAGGGTCAAGGAAGCAGTACTTC
TRBJ2-1,TRBD2,TRBV20-1,few,CSARGAGVSYNEQFF,TGCAGTGCTAGAGGCGCGGGAGTCTCCTACAATGAGCAGTTCTTC
TRBJ2-7,-,TRBV12-3/TRBV12-4,few,CASGKAESYNEQYF,TGTGCCAGCGGTAAAGCGGAGTCCTACAATGAGCAGTACTTC
TRBJ1-4,TRBD1,TRBV20-1,-,CSARGPTGGIGEKLFF,TGCAGTGCTAGGGGTCCAACAGGGGGCATCGGTGAAAAACTGTTTTTT
TRBJ1-2,-,TRBV2,once,CASSDRNHGYTF,TGTGCCAGCAGTGATAGAAACCATGGCTACACCTTC
TRBJ2-1,-,TRBV20-1,-,CSASFGQQFF,TGCAGTGCTAGTTTCGGACAGCAGTTCTTC
TRBJ2-1,TRBD1,TRBV7-2,many,CASSSGTGPIGEQFF,TGTGCCAGCAGCTCCGGGACAGGGCCGATCGGTGAGCAGTTCTTC
TRBJ1-2,-,TRBV6-5,-,CASSMTGGGCTF,TGTGCCAGCAGCATGACAGGCGGAGGCTGCACCTTC
TRBJ2-5,TRBD2,TRBV29-1,many,CSVKGASSGLGETQYF,TGCAGCGTTAAAGGGGCTAGTTCGGGACTAGGAGAGACCCAGTACTTC
TRBJ1-6,TRBD1,TRBV12-3/TRBV12-4,-,CASSHGQDNSPLHF,TGTGCCAGCAGCCACGGACAGGATAATTCACCCCTCCACTTT
TRBJ2-7,TRBD2,TRBV29-1,few,CSVALLAGGSYEQYF,TGCAGCGTTGCACTACTAGCGGGAGGGTCCTACGAGCAGTACTTC
TRBJ2-5,-,TRBV24-1,-,CATSDPGQKETQYF,TGTGCCACCAGTGACCCCGGACAGAAAGAGACCCAGTACTTC
TRBJ2-1,TRBD2,TRBV5-5,-,CASSLVVAGGNEQFF,TGTGCCAGCAGCTTGGTAGTAGCGGGGGGCAATGAGCAGTTCTTC
TRBJ2-7,TRBD2,TRBV20-1,many,CSARASSGRWGEQYF,TGCAGTGCTAGAGCTTCCAGCGGGAGATGGGGCGAGCAGTACTTC
TRBJ1-1,-,TRBV18,-,CASSPMRLNTEAFF,TGTGCCAGCTCACCAATGAGACTGAACACTGAAGCTTTCTTT
TRBJ1-1,TRBD1,TRBV5-1,-,CASSPNPGTGYTEAFF,TGCGCCAGCAGCCCAAACCCTGGGACAGGGTACACTGAAGCTTTCTTT
TRBJ2-3,-,TRBV7-2,-,CASEGDRQAQYF,TGCGCCAGCGAGGGGGACCGACAGGCGCAGTATTTT
TRBJ1-1,-,TRBV18,-,CASSPTSRGNTEAFF,TGTGCCAGCTCACCAACCTCTCGAGGGAACACTGAAGCTTTCTTT
TRBJ2-5,TRBD2,TRBV6-2/TRBV6-3,-,CVSTQGRASGRAPETQYF,TGTGTCAGCACCCAAGGAAGGGCTAGCGGGAGGGCCCCAGAGACCCAGTACTTC
TRBJ2-2,TRBD1,TRBV9,-,CASSVVTGDTGELFF,TGTGCCAGCAGCGTCGTGACAGGGGACACCGGGGAGCTGTTTTTT
TRBJ2-7,TRBD2,TRBV10-3,many,CAITSFDSGIYEQYF,TGTGCCATTACCTCCTTTGATAGCGGGATCTACGAGCAGTACTTC
TRBJ2-3,TRBD2,TRBV4-2,-,CASSRGTSGQADTQYF,TGTGCCAGCAGCCGAGGGACTAGCGGACAGGCAGATACGCAGTATTTT
TRBJ2-2,TRBD1,TRBV27,-,CASSLFQGALVGELFF,TGTGCCAGCAGTTTATTTCAGGGGGCGCTGGTCGGGGAGCTGTTTTTT
TRBJ1-5,-,TRBV7-2,once,CASSLGVREAQPQHF,TGTGCCAGCAGCTTAGGAGTCAGGGAGGCTCAGCCCCAGCATTTT
TRBJ2-5,TRBD2,TRBV6-2/TRBV6-3,-,CASSPLGSGRENEQYF,TGTGCCAGCAGTCCCCTGGGTAGCGGGAGGGAGAATGAGCAGTACTTC
TRBJ1-1,-,TRBV25-1,-,CASSERQGTEAFF,TGTGCCAGCAGTGAACGGCAGGGCACTGAAGCTTTCTTT
TRBJ2-7,TRBD1,TRBV6-2/TRBV6-3,-,CASRLYVTGGKRNYEQYF,TGTGCCAGCAGACTCTACGTAACAGGGGGGAAACGAAACTACGAGCAGTACTTC
TRBJ2-3,-,TRBV20-1,-,CSVSRGLVDTQYF,TGCAGTGTGTCTAGGGGGTTGGTAGATACGCAGTATTTT
TRBJ2-3,-,TRBV28,-,CASTSGVLGTDTQYF,TGTGCCAGCACCTCAGGCGTGCTAGGCACAGATACGCAGTATTTT
TRBJ2-1,TRBD2,TRBV5-1,-,CASSLTSGGNEQFF,TGCGCCAGCAGCTTGACTAGCGGGGGAAATGAGCAGTTCTTC